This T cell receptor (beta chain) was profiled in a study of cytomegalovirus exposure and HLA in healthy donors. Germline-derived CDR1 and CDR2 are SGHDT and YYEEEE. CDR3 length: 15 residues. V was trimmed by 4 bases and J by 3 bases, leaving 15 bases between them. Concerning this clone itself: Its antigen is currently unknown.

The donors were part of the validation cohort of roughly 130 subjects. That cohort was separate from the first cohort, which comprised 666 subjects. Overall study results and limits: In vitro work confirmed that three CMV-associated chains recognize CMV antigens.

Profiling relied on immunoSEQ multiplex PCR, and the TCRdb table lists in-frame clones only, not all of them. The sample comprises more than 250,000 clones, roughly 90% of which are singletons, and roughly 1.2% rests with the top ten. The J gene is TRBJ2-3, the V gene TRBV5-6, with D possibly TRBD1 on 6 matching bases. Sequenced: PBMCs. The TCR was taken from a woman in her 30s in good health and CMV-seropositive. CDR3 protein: CASSPRGSGTDTQYF. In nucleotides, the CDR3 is TGTGCCAGCAGCCCGAGGGGGTCGGGTACAGATACGCAGTATTTT.